This T cell receptor beta chain was recovered during a study of T-cell reconstitution after alpha-beta-depleted transplantation in children. The study, taken as a whole, reports: In patients about two months after transplant, alpha-beta T cells reportedly arose from several hundred expanded graft clones.

This clonotype appeared a few times. Its target is unknown. The library targeted TCRbeta and was prepared with unique molecular identifiers. Each CDR3 protein is one row after TCRdb ran MiXCR on the PCR reads. The sample has 700,000 or so distinct CDR3 sequences, over 10% seen once; the top ten hold 0.79%. Sequencing was performed on PBMCs, taken before TCRalphabeta/CD19-depleted stem cell transplant. This TCR came from a girl aged 2 to 10 with congenital amegakaryocytic thrombocytopenia, due to receive a stem cell transplant.

The CDR3 is CASRTGTGGYTF. The CDR3 DNA is TGTGCCAGCAGGACAGGTACCGGTGGCTACACCTTC. The rearrangement links TRBV6-1 to TRBJ1-2, with D tentatively TRBD1 (6 bases). V lost 6 bases, J lost 7 bases, and 12 bases lay in between. Germline V gene data show CDR1 as MNHNS and CDR2 as SASEGT. CDR3 length equals 12 residues.